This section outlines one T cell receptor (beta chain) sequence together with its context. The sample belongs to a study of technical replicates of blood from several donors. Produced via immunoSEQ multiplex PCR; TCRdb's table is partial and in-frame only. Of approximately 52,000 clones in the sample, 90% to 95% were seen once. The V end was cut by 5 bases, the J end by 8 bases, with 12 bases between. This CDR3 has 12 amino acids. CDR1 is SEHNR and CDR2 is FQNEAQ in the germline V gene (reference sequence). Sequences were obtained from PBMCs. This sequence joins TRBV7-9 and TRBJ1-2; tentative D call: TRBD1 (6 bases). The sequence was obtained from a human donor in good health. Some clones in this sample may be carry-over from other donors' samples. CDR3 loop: CASSQGGGGYTF. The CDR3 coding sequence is TGTGCCAGCAGCCAAGGGGGGGGCGGCTACACCTTC.